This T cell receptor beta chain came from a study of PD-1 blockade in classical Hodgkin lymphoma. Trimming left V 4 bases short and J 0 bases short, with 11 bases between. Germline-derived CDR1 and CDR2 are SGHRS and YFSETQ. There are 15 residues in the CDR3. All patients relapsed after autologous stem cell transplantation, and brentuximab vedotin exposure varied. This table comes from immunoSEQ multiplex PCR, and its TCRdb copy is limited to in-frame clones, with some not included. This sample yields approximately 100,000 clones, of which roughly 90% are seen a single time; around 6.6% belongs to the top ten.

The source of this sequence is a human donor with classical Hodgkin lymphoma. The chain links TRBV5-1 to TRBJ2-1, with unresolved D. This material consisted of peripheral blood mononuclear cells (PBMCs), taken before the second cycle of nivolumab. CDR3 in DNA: TGCGCCAGCAGCCATCAGGTTAGCTCCTACAATGAGCAGTTCTTC. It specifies CASSHQVSSYNEQFF.